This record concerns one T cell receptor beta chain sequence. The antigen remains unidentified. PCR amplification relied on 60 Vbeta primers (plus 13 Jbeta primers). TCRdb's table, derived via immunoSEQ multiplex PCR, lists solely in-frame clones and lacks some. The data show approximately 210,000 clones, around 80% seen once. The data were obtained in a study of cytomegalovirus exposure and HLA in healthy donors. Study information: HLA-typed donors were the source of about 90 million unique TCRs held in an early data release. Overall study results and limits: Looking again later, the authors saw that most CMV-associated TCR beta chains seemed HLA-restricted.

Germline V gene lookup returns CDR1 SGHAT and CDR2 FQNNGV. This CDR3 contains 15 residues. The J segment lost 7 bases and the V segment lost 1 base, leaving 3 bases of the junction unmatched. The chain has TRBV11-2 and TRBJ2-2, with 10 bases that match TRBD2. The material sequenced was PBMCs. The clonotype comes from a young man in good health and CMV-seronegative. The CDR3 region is CASSLASGSFGELFF. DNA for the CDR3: TGTGCCAGCAGCTTAGCTAGCGGGAGTTTCGGGGAGCTGTTTTTT.